Presented here are 10 T cell receptor beta chains from one specimen sequenced in a study of OX40 agonist ivuxolimab in advanced cancers. Sequencing used immunoSEQ multiplex PCR; TCRdb keeps in-frame clones, though not all of them. The sample consists of around 94,000 clones, 87% of them appearing once. Here the sequenced sample was CD4+ or CD8+ T cells sorted from blood, taken in a trial of the OX40 agonist ivuxolimab. The source of these receptors is an adult with an advanced solid tumor such as melanoma, head and neck, liver or kidney cancer.

The rearrangement joins TRBV5-1 to TRBJ2-3; perhaps TRBD2 as D (6 bases). The V end was cut by 4 bases, the J end by 9 bases, with 12 bases between. Germline lookup yields CDR1 SGHRS and CDR2 YFSETQ. The CDR3 has 12 amino acids. Here the CDR3 reads CASSRDLSTQYF. The CDR3 DNA reads as TGCGCCAGCAGCCGGGACTTGAGCACGCAGTATTTT.

V usage is TRBV5-4 and J usage is TRBJ2-1; 9 nucleotides match TRBD2. The CDR3 runs to 14 residues. Looked up from germline, CDR1 is SGHNT and CDR2 is YYREEE (reference sequence). V was pared by 0 bases and J by 9 bases, with 4 bases of the junction left unmatched. The CDR3 DNA reads TGTGCCAGCAGCTTGGGCGGGGGGGCCTTTGAGCAGTTCTTC. Translated: CASSLGGGAFEQFF.

This sequence joins TRBV5-1 and TRBJ1-1; 8 bases line up with TRBD1. V was clipped by 1 base and J by 4 bases; unmatched bases: 9. This CDR3 is 16 amino acids long. Germline CDR1 reads SGHRS; CDR2 reads YFSETQ. CDR3 loop: CASSLSGGETSTEAFF. CDR3 DNA sequence: TGCGCCAGCAGCTTGTCAGGGGGCGAGACTAGCACTGAAGCTTTCTTT.

This chain connects TRBV7-9 to TRBJ2-5; weak D call: TRBD2 (7 bases). The V and J ends lost 6 bases and 4 bases respectively, with 15 bases between them. This CDR3 comprises 14 residues. The germline V gene encodes CDR1 SEHNR and CDR2 FQNEAQ (reference sequence). As DNA, the CDR3 is TGTGCCAGCAGTCAAACGAGGGGGGGAGAGACCCAGTACTTC. Protein: CASSQTRGGETQYF. The variable domain in full, with the rest retrieved from reference TRBV7-9 and TRBJ2-5, is DTGVSQNPRHKITKRGQNVTFRCDPISEHNRLYWYRQTLGQGPEFLTYFQNEAQLEKSRLLSDRFSAERPKGSFSTLEIQRTEQGDSAMYLCASSQTRGGETQYFGPGTRLLVL.

The rearrangement links TRBV2 to TRBJ2-7, with no clear D. V dropped 8 bases and J dropped 0 bases, with 17 bases sitting between them. Per germline, CDR1 SNHLY and CDR2 FYNNEI. The CDR3 is 15 residues long. The CDR3 here is CASSRAGASSYEQYF. The CDR3 nucleotides read TGTGCCAGCTCTCGCGCCGGTGCGAGCTCCTACGAGCAGTACTTC.

V is TRBV2 and J is TRBJ1-2; D may be TRBD1 (6 bases). Trimming took off 4 bases at V and 0 bases at J, with 9 bases between the two ends. The CDR3 contains 14 residues. From germline, CDR1 is SNHLY and CDR2 FYNNEI. In DNA form, the CDR3 reads TGTGCCAGCAGTGTGGGGGGCACTAACTATGGCTACACCTTC. This sequence encodes CASSVGGTNYGYTF.

This clone appeared a single time. This rearrangement joins TRBV7-8 to TRBJ1-5; 8 bases are a match to TRBD1. The CDR3 length is 14 residues. Germline V CDR1 and CDR2: SGHVS, FQNEAQ. With 5 bases clipped from V and 6 bases from J, the junction kept 6 bases outside the gene matches. In DNA form, the CDR3 reads TGTGCCAGCAGCCTCAGGGGGCCCGGTCAGCCCCAGCATTTT. It translates to CASSLRGPGQPQHF.

There are a few counts of this clone. The chain uses TRBV6-1 and TRBJ1-5; 7 nucleotides align to TRBD1. Germline lookup yields CDR1 MNHNS and CDR2 SASEGT. Trimming took 4 bases from V and 5 from J; bases not matched to a gene: 5. This CDR3 region has 14 residues. This CDR3 reads CASSGQGVYQPQHF. The CDR3 nucleotides are TGTGCCAGCAGTGGCCAGGGGGTGTATCAGCCCCAGCATTTT.

The V gene is TRBV5-1, the J gene TRBJ1-4; maybe TRBD1 (6 bases). Trimming shortened V by 0 bases and J by 8 bases, and 14 bases separated the two germline ends. Germline-derived CDR1 and CDR2 are SGHRS and YFSETQ. The CDR3 has 15 residues. The CDR3 region has the DNA TGCGCCAGCAGCTTGGTGCAGGGGAGGGGAGAAAAACTGTTTTTT. It encodes CASSLVQGRGEKLFF.

This chain links TRBV2 with TRBJ1-6; the match to TRBD1 covers 10 bases. Trimming took 8 bases from V and 10 from J; bases not matched to a gene: 11. The CDR3 length is 15 residues. Looked up from germline, CDR1 is SNHLY and CDR2 is FYNNEI. This chain's CDR3 is CASQGQGTRGSPLHF. DNA for the CDR3: TGTGCCAGCCAGGGACAGGGGACGAGAGGCTCACCCCTCCACTTT.